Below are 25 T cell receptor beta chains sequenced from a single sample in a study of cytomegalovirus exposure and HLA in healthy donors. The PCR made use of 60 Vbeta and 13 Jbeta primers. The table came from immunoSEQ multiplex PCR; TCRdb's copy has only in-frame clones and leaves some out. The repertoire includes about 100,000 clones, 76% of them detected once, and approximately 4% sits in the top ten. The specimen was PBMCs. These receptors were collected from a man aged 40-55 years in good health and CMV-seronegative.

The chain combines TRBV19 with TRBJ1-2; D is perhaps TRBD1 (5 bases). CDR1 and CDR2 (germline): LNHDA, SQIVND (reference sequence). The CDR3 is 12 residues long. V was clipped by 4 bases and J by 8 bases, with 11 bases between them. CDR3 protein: CASSKGLRGYTF. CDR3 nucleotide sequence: TGTGCCAGTAGTAAGGGGCTGAGAGGCTACACCTTC.

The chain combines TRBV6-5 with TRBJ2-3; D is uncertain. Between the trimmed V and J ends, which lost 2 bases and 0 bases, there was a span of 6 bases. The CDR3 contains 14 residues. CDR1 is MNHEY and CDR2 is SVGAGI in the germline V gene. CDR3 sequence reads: CASSYRRSTDTQYF. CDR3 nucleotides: TGTGCCAGCAGTTACCGGCGGAGCACAGATACGCAGTATTTT.

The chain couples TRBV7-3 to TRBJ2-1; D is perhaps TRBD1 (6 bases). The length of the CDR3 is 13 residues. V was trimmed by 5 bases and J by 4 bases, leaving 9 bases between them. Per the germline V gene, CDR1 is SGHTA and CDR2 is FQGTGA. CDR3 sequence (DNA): TGTGCCAGCAGCCTACAGGGTTACAATGAGCAGTTCTTC. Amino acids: CASSLQGYNEQFF.

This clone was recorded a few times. CDR3 coding DNA: TGTGCCAGCAGCTTTGGGCTAGCGGGGGGGCTGGGGGAGACCCAGTACTTC. It specifies CASSFGLAGGLGETQYF. V is TRBV7-2 and J is TRBJ2-5; 12 nucleotides match TRBD2. This CDR3 is 17 amino acids long. V lost 3 bases to trimming and J lost 5 bases; unmatched junction nucleotides: 10. The germline gives CDR1 SGHTA, CDR2 FQGNSA.

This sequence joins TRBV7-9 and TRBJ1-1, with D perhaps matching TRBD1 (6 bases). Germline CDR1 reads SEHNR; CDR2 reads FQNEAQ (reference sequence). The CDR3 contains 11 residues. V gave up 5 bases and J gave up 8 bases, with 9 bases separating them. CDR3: CASSTTGEAFF. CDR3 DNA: TGTGCCAGCAGCACAACAGGGGAAGCTTTCTTT.

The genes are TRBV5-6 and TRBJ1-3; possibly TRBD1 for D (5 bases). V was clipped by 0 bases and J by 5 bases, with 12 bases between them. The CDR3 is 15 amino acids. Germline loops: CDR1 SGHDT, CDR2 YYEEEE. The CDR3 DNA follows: TGTGCCAGCAGCTTGGCCGGTGGGGCTAGAAACACCATATATTTT. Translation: CASSLAGGARNTIYF.

CDR3 DNA: TGTGCCAGCAGCTTAGTTTCACAGGGGGCTCAGCCCCAGCATTTT. The encoded protein is CASSLVSQGAQPQHF. V usage is TRBV7-2 and J usage is TRBJ1-5; 9 bases match TRBD1. The CDR3 consists of 15 residues. The germline CDR1 and CDR2 sequences are SGHTA and FQGNSA. Trimming cost V 1 base and J 6 bases; bases outside gene matches: 4.

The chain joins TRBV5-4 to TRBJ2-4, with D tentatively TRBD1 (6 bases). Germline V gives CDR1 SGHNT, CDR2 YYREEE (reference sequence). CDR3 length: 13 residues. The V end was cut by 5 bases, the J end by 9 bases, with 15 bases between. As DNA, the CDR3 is TGTGCCAGCAGGCCCCCCCAGGGGTCCATTCAGTACTTC. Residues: CASRPPQGSIQYF.

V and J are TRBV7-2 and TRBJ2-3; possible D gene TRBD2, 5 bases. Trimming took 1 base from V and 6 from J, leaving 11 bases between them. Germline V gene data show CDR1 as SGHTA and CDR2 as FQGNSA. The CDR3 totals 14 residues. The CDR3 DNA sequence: TGTGCCAGCAGCTTAGGACTACAACCGGATACGCAGTATTTT. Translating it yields CASSLGLQPDTQYF.

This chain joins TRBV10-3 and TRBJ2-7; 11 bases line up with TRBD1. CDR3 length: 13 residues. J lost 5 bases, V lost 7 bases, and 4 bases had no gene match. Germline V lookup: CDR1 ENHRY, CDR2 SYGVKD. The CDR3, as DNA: TGTGCCATCACCGGGACAGGGGGACACGAGCAGTACTTC. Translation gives CAITGTGGHEQYF.

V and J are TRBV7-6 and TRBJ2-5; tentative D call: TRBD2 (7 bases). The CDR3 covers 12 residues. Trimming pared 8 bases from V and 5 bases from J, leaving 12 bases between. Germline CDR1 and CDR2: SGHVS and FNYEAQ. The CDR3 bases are TGTGCCAGCCGGGGGGCCGGGGAGACCCAGTACTTC. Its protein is CASRGAGETQYF.

CDR3 region: CAGTSGRSTDTQYF. DNA of the CDR3: TGTGCCGGTACTAGCGGGCGGTCCACAGATACGCAGTATTTT. The chain employs TRBV6-1 and TRBJ2-3; the match to TRBD2 covers 9 bases. There are 14 residues in the CDR3. V was pared by 11 bases and J by 2 bases, with 8 bases of the junction left unmatched. Germline lookup yields CDR1 MNHNS and CDR2 SASEGT.

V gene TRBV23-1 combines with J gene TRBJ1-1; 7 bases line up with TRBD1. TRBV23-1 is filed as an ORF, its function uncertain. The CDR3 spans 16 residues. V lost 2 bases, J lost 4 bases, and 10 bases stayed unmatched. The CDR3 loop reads CASSQPGGKSGTEAFF. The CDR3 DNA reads TGCGCCAGCAGTCAACCAGGGGGAAAGTCTGGCACTGAAGCTTTCTTT.

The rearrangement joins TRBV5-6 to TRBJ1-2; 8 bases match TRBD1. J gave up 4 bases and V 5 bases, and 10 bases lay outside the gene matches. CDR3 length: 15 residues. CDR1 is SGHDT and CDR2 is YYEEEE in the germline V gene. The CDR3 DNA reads TGTGCCAGCAGTCGGCACTCTGGACAGGGCTATGGCTACACCTTC. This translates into CASSRHSGQGYGYTF.

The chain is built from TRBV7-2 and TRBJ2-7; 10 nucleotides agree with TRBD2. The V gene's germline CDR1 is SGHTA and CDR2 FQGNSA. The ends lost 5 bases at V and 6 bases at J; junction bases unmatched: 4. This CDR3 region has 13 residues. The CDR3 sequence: CASSNRLAGEQYV. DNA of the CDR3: TGTGCCAGCAGCAATCGACTAGCGGGCGAGCAGTACGTC.

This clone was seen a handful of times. The CDR3 nucleotides are TGTGCCAGCAGCCCGCAACCTGGACAGGGGATAGAGACCCAGTACTTC. Residues: CASSPQPGQGIETQYF. This sequence joins TRBV7-6 and TRBJ2-5; 9 positions agree with TRBD1. Germline assignment: CDR1 SGHVS and CDR2 FNYEAQ. V lost 5 bases and J lost 4; bases outside the gene matches: 11. This CDR3 region has 16 residues.

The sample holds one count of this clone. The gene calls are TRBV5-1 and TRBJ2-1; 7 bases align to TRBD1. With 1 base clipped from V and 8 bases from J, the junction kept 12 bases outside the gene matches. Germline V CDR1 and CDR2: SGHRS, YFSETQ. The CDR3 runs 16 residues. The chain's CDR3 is CASSLKTTLQGDEQFF. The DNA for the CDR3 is TGCGCCAGCAGCTTGAAAACGACCCTCCAGGGGGATGAGCAGTTCTTC.

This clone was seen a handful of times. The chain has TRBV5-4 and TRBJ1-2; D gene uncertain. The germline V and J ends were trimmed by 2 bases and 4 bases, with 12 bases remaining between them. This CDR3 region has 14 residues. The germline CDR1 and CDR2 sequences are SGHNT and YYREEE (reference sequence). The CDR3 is CASSLTSASYGYTF. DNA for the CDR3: TGTGCCAGCAGCTTAACCTCAGCTAGCTATGGCTACACCTTC.

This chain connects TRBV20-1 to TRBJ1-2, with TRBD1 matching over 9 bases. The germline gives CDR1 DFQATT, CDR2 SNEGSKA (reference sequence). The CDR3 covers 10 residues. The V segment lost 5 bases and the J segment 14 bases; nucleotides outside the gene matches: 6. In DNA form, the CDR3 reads TGCAGTGCTTTGGGACAGGGTCAGACCTTC. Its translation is CSALGQGQTF.

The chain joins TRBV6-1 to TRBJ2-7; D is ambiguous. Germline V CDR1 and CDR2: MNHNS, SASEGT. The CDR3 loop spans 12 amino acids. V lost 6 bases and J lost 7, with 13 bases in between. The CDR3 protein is CASRETATEQYV. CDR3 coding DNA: TGTGCCAGCAGGGAGACCGCTACGGAGCAGTACGTC.

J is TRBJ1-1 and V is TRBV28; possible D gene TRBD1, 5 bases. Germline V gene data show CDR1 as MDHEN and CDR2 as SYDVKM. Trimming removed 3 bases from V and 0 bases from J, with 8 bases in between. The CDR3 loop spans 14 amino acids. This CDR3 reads CASSLGGLNTEAFF. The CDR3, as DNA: TGTGCCAGCAGTTTGGGGGGACTGAACACTGAAGCTTTCTTT. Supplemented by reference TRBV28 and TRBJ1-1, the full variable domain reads DVKVTQSSRYLVKRTGEKVFLECVQDMDHENMFWYRQDPGLGLRLIYFSYDVKMKEKGDIPEGYSVSREKKERFSLILESASTNQTSMYLCASSLGGLNTEAFFGQGTRLTVV.

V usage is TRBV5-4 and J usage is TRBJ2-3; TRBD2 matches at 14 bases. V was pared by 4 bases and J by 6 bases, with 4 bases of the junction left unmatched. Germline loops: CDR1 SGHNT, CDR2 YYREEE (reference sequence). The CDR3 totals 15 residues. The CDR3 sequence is CASSLTSGGADTQYF. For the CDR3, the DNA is TGTGCCAGCAGCCTGACTAGCGGGGGGGCGGATACGCAGTATTTT. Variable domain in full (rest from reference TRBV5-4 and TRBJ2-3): ETGVTQSPTHLIKTRGQQVTLRCSSQSGHNTVSWYQQALGQGPQFIFQYYREEENGRGNFPPRFSGLQFPNYSSELNVNALELDDSALYLCASSLTSGGADTQYFGPGTRLTVL.

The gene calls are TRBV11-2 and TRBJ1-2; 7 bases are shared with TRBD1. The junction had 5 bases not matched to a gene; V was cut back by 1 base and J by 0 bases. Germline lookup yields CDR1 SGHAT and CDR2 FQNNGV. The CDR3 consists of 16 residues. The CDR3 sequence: CASSLAVGTANYGYTF. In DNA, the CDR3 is TGTGCCAGCAGCTTAGCCGTGGGGACAGCTAACTATGGCTACACCTTC.

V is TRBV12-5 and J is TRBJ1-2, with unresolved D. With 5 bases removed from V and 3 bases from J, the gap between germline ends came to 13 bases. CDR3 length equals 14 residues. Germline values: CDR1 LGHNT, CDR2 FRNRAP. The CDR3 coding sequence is TGTGCTAGTGGTCCCCCCCTGAGCTACTATGGCTACACCTTC. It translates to CASGPPLSYYGYTF. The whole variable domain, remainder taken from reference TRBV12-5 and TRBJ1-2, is DARVTQTPRHKVTEMGQEVTMRCQPILGHNTVFWYRQTMMQGLELLAYFRNRAPLDDSGMPKDRFSAEMPDATLATLKIQPSEPRDSAVYFCASGPPLSYYGYTFGSGTRLTVV.

The CDR3: CASGLDRGHNYGYTF. The CDR3, as DNA: TGTGCTAGTGGTTTGGACAGGGGCCATAACTATGGCTACACCTTC. The J gene is TRBJ1-2, the V gene TRBV12-5, with TRBD1 matching over 7 bases. With V trimmed by 1 base and J by 1 base, 3 bases remained unmatched. The CDR3 consists of 15 residues. Germline V gene data show CDR1 as LGHNT and CDR2 as FRNRAP.